The clone carrying this TCR beta chain has only a few counts. The antigen is undetermined. Sequencing of the DNA from cultured CD4+ T cells was carried out with the Oncomine TCR Beta short-read assay. In TCRdb, the PCR reads were re-called with MiXCR into one record per CDR3 protein. The sample comprises about 24,000 distinct CDR3 sequences, about half of which are singletons, and 5.5% to 7% rests with the top ten. This sample was taken from a study of vaccination and CD4 T cells after COVID-19. Treatment of the sample: approximately 11-day PBMC culture with coronavirus spike peptide pools or control peptides (ViraFEST assay). This CDR3 is built from 15 residues. Trimming took 4 bases from V and 9 from J; bases not matched to a gene: 8. Germline values: CDR1 SGHNT, CDR2 YENEEA.

The specimen sequenced was CD4+ T cells from blood, cultured in vitro. This clonotype originated in a human donor who had recovered from COVID-19. The rearrangement links TRBV11-3 to TRBJ2-1; 11 nucleotides match TRBD1. As DNA, the CDR3 is TGTGCCAGCAGCTCGGGGACAGGGGGTATGGGTGAGCAGTTCTTC. Its protein is CASSSGTGGMGEQFF. The whole variable domain, filled in from reference TRBV11-3 and TRBJ2-1, reads EAGVVQSPRYKIIEKKQPVAFWCNPISGHNTLYWYLQNLGQGPELLIRYENEEAVDDSQLPKDRFSAERLKGVDSTLKIQPAELGDSAVYLCASSSGTGGMGEQFFGPGTRLTVL.